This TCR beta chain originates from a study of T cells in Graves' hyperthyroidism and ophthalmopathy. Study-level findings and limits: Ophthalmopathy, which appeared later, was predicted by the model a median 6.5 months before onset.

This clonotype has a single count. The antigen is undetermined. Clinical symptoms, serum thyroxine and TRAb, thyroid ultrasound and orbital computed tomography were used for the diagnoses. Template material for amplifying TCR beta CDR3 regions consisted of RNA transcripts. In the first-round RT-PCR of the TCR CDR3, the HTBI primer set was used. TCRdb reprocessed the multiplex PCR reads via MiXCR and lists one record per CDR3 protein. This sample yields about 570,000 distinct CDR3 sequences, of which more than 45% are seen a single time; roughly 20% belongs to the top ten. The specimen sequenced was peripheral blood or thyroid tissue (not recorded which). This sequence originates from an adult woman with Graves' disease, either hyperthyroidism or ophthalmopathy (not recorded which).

This chain's CDR3 is CAPVYQPVRELFF. The CDR3 region has the DNA TGTGCCCCAGTGTATCAACCCGTTAGGGAGCTGTTTTTT. The gene calls are TRBV24-1 and TRBJ2-2, with D hard to call. CDR1 KGHDR and CDR2 SFDVKD come from the germline V gene. The CDR3 sequence is 13 residues long. V was clipped by 12 bases and J by 9 bases, with 19 bases between them.